This T cell receptor beta chain was observed in a study of T cells after yellow fever vaccination. Turning to the study itself: In the case of low-cell-number fractions, SMART-Seq v4 Ultra Low Input was used for preparation.

Study-wide results and caveats: A limited proportion of clonotypes was detected within both the CD4 and CD8 compartments. Primary-vaccination clones mostly resurfaced post-booster (less than 98% CD4, approximately 90% CD8).

This clonotype was seen more than once but under ten times. As yet, its antigen is unknown. This CDR3 contains 16 residues. CDR1 is MNHEY and CDR2 is SVGEGT in the germline V gene. The junction had 7 bases not matched to a gene; V was cut back by 7 bases and J by 0 bases. MiXCR was run by TCRdb on the 5' RACE reads, yielding one entry per CDR3 protein. The sample holds approximately 120,000 distinct CDR3 sequences; under 8.5% are singletons and the top ten take approximately 2.7%. This TCR was sampled from a man between 18 and 35 years old who received the YFV17D yellow fever vaccine. The rearrangement links TRBV6-2 or TRBV6-3 to TRBJ2-5; 11 bases align to TRBD2. The sequenced sample was CD4+ T cells sorted from PBMCs, obtained about 10 days after the first yellow fever vaccination. CDR3 DNA sequence: TGTGCCAGCAACCCGGGACTAGCGGCGTACCAAGAGACCCAGTACTTC. Amino acid sequence: CASNPGLAAYQETQYF.